The source of this T cell receptor (beta chain) is a study of beta chain features in type 1 diabetes. Expressed TCRB transcripts got sequenced, as all isolated RNA was reverse transcribed. Repertoires were generated with immunoSEQ multiplex PCR, while TCRdb's copy carries only in-frame clones and drops some. Counted here are some 330,000 clones, around 13% occurring once; the ten biggest clones make up around 0.01%. Concerning this clone: Its antigen is undetermined.

Germline CDR1 SEHNR, CDR2 FQNEAQ (reference sequence). The CDR3 totals 13 residues. Trimming took 0 bases from V and 10 from J, leaving 12 bases between them. Points from the study as a whole: Moderate but significant shortening of TCRB CDR3s was recorded in all four CD4+ subsets from Type 1 diabetes patients.

Sequencing used naive CD4+ T cells from blood. The receptor was isolated from a woman between 18 and 29 years old with type 1 diabetes. This rearrangement joins TRBV7-9 to TRBJ1-1; possible D gene TRBD1, 6 bases. CDR3 nucleotides: TGTGCCAGCAGCTTAGCAAGTCAGGGGATAGCTTTCTTT. This translates into CASSLASQGIAFF.